This is a list of T cell receptor beta chains from one sample in a study of cytomegalovirus exposure and HLA in healthy donors. Assay: immunoSEQ multiplex PCR; the TCRdb copy retains only in-frame clones and omits some. The table lists approximately 120,000 clones, just under 70% of them singletons. Sequencing was performed on PBMCs. All receptors derive from an older woman in good health and CMV-seropositive. CDR3s include the opening cysteine and the closing phenylalanine or tryptophan. D genes are given only for firm matches. A row's size may be missing; if present it is once, few, many or a size class.

CDR3nt: TGTGCCAGCAGCTCTAGGGGTCCCAACTCTGGAAACACCATATATTTT
CDR3aa: CASSSRGPNSGNTIYF
v_gene: TRBV7-6
j_gene: TRBJ1-3
d_gene: NA
abundance: NA

CDR3nt: TGTGCCAGCCGAGAAGGGACAGGGGGCTCCCAGCCCCAGCATTTT
CDR3aa: CASREGTGGSQPQHF
v_gene: TRBV19
j_gene: TRBJ1-5
d_gene: TRBD1
abundance: few

CDR3nt: TGTGCCTGGAGTGGAAACTTAAAGCTTGGCTACACCTTC
CDR3aa: CAWSGNLKLGYTF
v_gene: TRBV30
j_gene: TRBJ1-2
d_gene: NA
abundance: NA

CDR3nt: TGCGCCAGCAGCCTTCTCAACGAAGCGGGTCCGGGAAGGCACGAGCAGTACTTC
CDR3aa: CASSLLNEAGPGRHEQYF
v_gene: TRBV4-1
j_gene: TRBJ2-7
d_gene: NA
abundance: NA

CDR3nt: TGCGCCAGCAGCCTCGGGAGGGCGGACACTGAAGCTTTCTTT
CDR3aa: CASSLGRADTEAFF
v_gene: TRBV5-1
j_gene: TRBJ1-1
d_gene: NA
abundance: NA

CDR3nt: TGTGCCAGCAGTGCCTTACCGGGACTCCTATCAGGTCTTTCCGAGCAGTACTTC
CDR3aa: CASSALPGLLSGLSEQYF
v_gene: TRBV6-4
j_gene: TRBJ2-7
d_gene: NA
abundance: NA

CDR3nt: TGCGCCAGCAGCCAAGCCGGGACAGCCTATGGCTACACCTTC
CDR3aa: CASSQAGTAYGYTF
v_gene: TRBV4-3
j_gene: TRBJ1-2
d_gene: TRBD1
abundance: few

CDR3nt: TGTGCCAGCAGTCGGGGAGAAAAACTGTTTTTT
CDR3aa: CASSRGEKLFF
v_gene: TRBV27
j_gene: TRBJ1-4
d_gene: NA
abundance: NA

CDR3nt: TGTGCCAGCAGGATAGCGGGGACTAGCACAGATACGCAGTATTTT
CDR3aa: CASRIAGTSTDTQYF
v_gene: TRBV2
j_gene: TRBJ2-3
d_gene: TRBD2
abundance: NA

CDR3nt: TGCGCCAGCAGCTTTGAGGGAGGGCTAGCGGAGACCCAGTACTTC
CDR3aa: CASSFEGGLAETQYF
v_gene: TRBV5-1
j_gene: TRBJ2-5
d_gene: TRBD2
abundance: few

CDR3nt: TGCGCCAGCACCTACAGGGGAGAGCACAATGAGCAGTTCTTC
CDR3aa: CASTYRGEHNEQFF
v_gene: TRBV5-1
j_gene: TRBJ2-1
d_gene: TRBD1
abundance: few

CDR3nt: TGTGCCAGCAGCTTAGGGACTAGCGGGGGAACAGAGACCCAGTACTTC
CDR3aa: CASSLGTSGGTETQYF
v_gene: TRBV7-8
j_gene: TRBJ2-5
d_gene: TRBD2
abundance: NA

CDR3nt: TGCGCCAGCAGCTTGGAACGGGGGGGGAGCACAGATACGCAGTATTTT
CDR3aa: CASSLERGGSTDTQYF
v_gene: TRBV5-1
j_gene: TRBJ2-3
d_gene: TRBD2
abundance: NA

CDR3nt: TGTGCCAGCAGCTTGCCGCAGGGCTCCCAGTACTTC
CDR3aa: CASSLPQGSQYF
v_gene: TRBV7-9
j_gene: TRBJ2-5
d_gene: NA
abundance: NA

CDR3nt: TGTGCCAGCAGCCCCCGACAGATACTCTATGGCTACACCTTC
CDR3aa: CASSPRQILYGYTF
v_gene: TRBV7-2
j_gene: TRBJ1-2
d_gene: NA
abundance: NA

CDR3nt: TGTGCCAGTAGTATAGCGGGGGTCTCAACTGAAGCTTTCTTT
CDR3aa: CASSIAGVSTEAFF
v_gene: TRBV19
j_gene: TRBJ1-1
d_gene: NA
abundance: NA

CDR3nt: TGTGCCATCAGTGAGTTTAGCGGGGGGGTCACAGATACGCAGTATTTT
CDR3aa: CAISEFSGGVTDTQYF
v_gene: TRBV10-3
j_gene: TRBJ2-3
d_gene: TRBD2
abundance: NA

CDR3nt: TGTGCCAGCAGCTTAAACGGGGAGGGGGGTCCAGCCTACAATGAGCAGTTCTTC
CDR3aa: CASSLNGEGGPAYNEQFF
v_gene: TRBV7-3
j_gene: TRBJ2-1
d_gene: NA
abundance: once

CDR3nt: TGCGCCAGCAGCTTGGGCAACGGACTGGGATGGGCTTTCTTT
CDR3aa: CASSLGNGLGWAFF
v_gene: TRBV5-1
j_gene: TRBJ1-1
d_gene: NA
abundance: NA

CDR3nt: TGTGCCAGCAGCCCGGGACTCTATCAGACCCAGTACTTC
CDR3aa: CASSPGLYQTQYF
v_gene: TRBV14
j_gene: TRBJ2-5
d_gene: NA
abundance: NA

CDR3nt: TGTGCCAGCAGCTCCCCTGGGAGGGCCTATGGCTACACCTTC
CDR3aa: CASSSPGRAYGYTF
v_gene: TRBV5-8
j_gene: TRBJ1-2
d_gene: NA
abundance: NA

CDR3nt: TGTGCCGCCCGACTAGCGGGGGGGCAAGAGACCCAGTACTTC
CDR3aa: CAARLAGGQETQYF
v_gene: TRBV6-6
j_gene: TRBJ2-5
d_gene: TRBD2
abundance: NA

CDR3nt: TGTGCCAGTAGTACTAGCGGGGGCCTCCGGGAGACCCAGTACTTC
CDR3aa: CASSTSGGLRETQYF
v_gene: TRBV19
j_gene: TRBJ2-5
d_gene: TRBD2
abundance: NA

CDR3nt: TGTGCCAGCTCACCCGGGACAAATCCGCCCCAGCATTTT
CDR3aa: CASSPGTNPPQHF
v_gene: TRBV18
j_gene: TRBJ1-5
d_gene: NA
abundance: NA

CDR3nt: TGTGCCAGCAGCTATAGCGGGGCTAGCACAGATACGCAGTATTTT
CDR3aa: CASSYSGASTDTQYF
v_gene: TRBV7-2
j_gene: TRBJ2-3
d_gene: TRBD2
abundance: NA

CDR3nt: TGTGCCAGCAGCTCCAACGGAGGTGCCCAAATCTATGGCTACACCTTC
CDR3aa: CASSSNGGAQIYGYTF
v_gene: TRBV5-4
j_gene: TRBJ1-2
d_gene: NA
abundance: NA

CDR3nt: TGTGCCAGTAGTATAAATCGCGGTAAGAACCCTGAAGCTTTCTTT
CDR3aa: CASSINRGKNPEAFF
v_gene: TRBV19
j_gene: TRBJ1-1
d_gene: NA
abundance: NA

CDR3nt: TGTGCCAGCAGCAAGATGGGGGGATTCAATCAGCCCCAGCATTTT
CDR3aa: CASSKMGGFNQPQHF
v_gene: TRBV27
j_gene: TRBJ1-5
d_gene: NA
abundance: NA

CDR3nt: TGTGCCAGCCTCACAGGGGGCTACGAGCAGTACTTC
CDR3aa: CASLTGGYEQYF
v_gene: TRBV6-1
j_gene: TRBJ2-7
d_gene: TRBD1
abundance: NA

CDR3nt: TGTGCCAGCGGTTCGAGGAACTATGGCTACACCTTC
CDR3aa: CASGSRNYGYTF
v_gene: TRBV7-6
j_gene: TRBJ1-2
d_gene: NA
abundance: NA

CDR3nt: TGTGCCAGCAACACCGCCGGGTTGGATACGCAGTATTTT
CDR3aa: CASNTAGLDTQYF
v_gene: TRBV6-5
j_gene: TRBJ2-3
d_gene: NA
abundance: NA

CDR3nt: TGTGCCACCTCTCAGGGGCAGGGTGGAAATTCACCCCTCCACTTT
CDR3aa: CATSQGQGGNSPLHF
v_gene: TRBV2
j_gene: TRBJ1-6
d_gene: NA
abundance: NA

CDR3nt: TGTGCCAGTACCATGGGGGGGCGAGGTACTGAAGCTTTCTTT
CDR3aa: CASTMGGRGTEAFF
v_gene: TRBV19
j_gene: TRBJ1-1
d_gene: NA
abundance: NA

CDR3nt: TGTGCCAGCTCACTGGGACAGGGGAGTGAAAAACTGTTTTTT
CDR3aa: CASSLGQGSEKLFF
v_gene: TRBV18
j_gene: TRBJ1-4
d_gene: TRBD1
abundance: NA

CDR3nt: TGTGCCATTGGGCCCAATGGCTACACCTTC
CDR3aa: CAIGPNGYTF
v_gene: TRBV2
j_gene: TRBJ1-2
d_gene: NA
abundance: NA

CDR3nt: TGTGCCAGCAGTTATGAACGGGACATTTCACCCCTCCACTTT
CDR3aa: CASSYERDISPLHF
v_gene: TRBV6-5
j_gene: TRBJ1-6
d_gene: NA
abundance: NA

CDR3nt: TGTGCCAGCAGCCACACTGCAGGGGATGAAAAACTGTTTTTT
CDR3aa: CASSHTAGDEKLFF
v_gene: TRBV4-2
j_gene: TRBJ1-4
d_gene: NA
abundance: few

CDR3nt: TGTGCCAGCAGTGAACGGACAGGGCTAAATCAGCCCCAGCATTTT
CDR3aa: CASSERTGLNQPQHF
v_gene: TRBV6-1
j_gene: TRBJ1-5
d_gene: TRBD1
abundance: NA

CDR3nt: TGTGCCAGTAGTTCGTGGCCCCCGGGGGCTTTCTTT
CDR3aa: CASSSWPPGAFF
v_gene: TRBV19
j_gene: TRBJ1-1
d_gene: NA
abundance: NA

CDR3nt: TGTGCCAGCAGTGAAGTTAAGGACGGGACACTGTACTTC
CDR3aa: CASSEVKDGTLYF
v_gene: TRBV6-1
j_gene: TRBJ2-7
d_gene: NA
abundance: NA

CDR3nt: TGTGCCAGCAGTGACTATGGGACAGGGAATTCACCCCTCCACTTT
CDR3aa: CASSDYGTGNSPLHF
v_gene: TRBV6-4
j_gene: TRBJ1-6
d_gene: TRBD1
abundance: NA

CDR3nt: TGTGCCAGCAGTCGGGACAGATTGAACACTGAAGCTTTCTTT
CDR3aa: CASSRDRLNTEAFF
v_gene: TRBV6-1
j_gene: TRBJ1-1
d_gene: TRBD1
abundance: few

CDR3nt: TGTGCCAGCAGACCGGGACAATTAACTGGAAACACCATATATTTT
CDR3aa: CASRPGQLTGNTIYF
v_gene: TRBV6-5
j_gene: TRBJ1-3
d_gene: NA
abundance: NA

CDR3nt: TGTGCCAGCAGCGTAACCCTGACTAGCGGGAAAGAGACCCAGTACTTC
CDR3aa: CASSVTLTSGKETQYF
v_gene: TRBV7-8
j_gene: TRBJ2-5
d_gene: TRBD2
abundance: NA

CDR3nt: TGTGCCAGCAGCGTAGAGGGGAGCGGGGGGACAGATACGCAGTATTTT
CDR3aa: CASSVEGSGGTDTQYF
v_gene: TRBV9
j_gene: TRBJ2-3
d_gene: TRBD2
abundance: NA

CDR3nt: TGTGCCATCAGCCCGGACAGGCACGGCTACACCTTC
CDR3aa: CAISPDRHGYTF
v_gene: TRBV10-3
j_gene: TRBJ1-2
d_gene: TRBD1
abundance: NA

CDR3nt: TGTGCCAGCAGCGGACCCGGGGACAGCAACTATGGCTACACCTTC
CDR3aa: CASSGPGDSNYGYTF
v_gene: TRBV5-4
j_gene: TRBJ1-2
d_gene: TRBD1
abundance: NA

CDR3nt: TGCGCCAGCAGCCAAGAAGGGGAGGCCTACAATGAGCAGTTCTTC
CDR3aa: CASSQEGEAYNEQFF
v_gene: TRBV4-3
j_gene: TRBJ2-1
d_gene: NA
abundance: NA